Listed below are T cell receptor beta chains from one sample, sequenced in a study of blood T cells in healthy people across ages. TCRdb passed the 5' RACE reads through MiXCR, listing each CDR3 protein once. The sample holds about 570,000 distinct CDR3 sequences, approximately 25% seen once. Source material: blood. Every receptor here comes from a woman aged 70 to 79 in good health. The CDR3 runs from the conserved cysteine through the conserved F or W. D genes are given only for firm matches. Size values are once, few and many counts, or a class for expanded clones, and some rows have none.

>-|TRBJ1-1|TRBV15|-
CATSRVMNTEAFF
TGTGCCACCAGCAGAGTTATGAACACTGAAGCTTTCTTT
>-|TRBJ2-6|TRBV15|TRBD1
CATSRDISGTGGRGANVLTF
TGTGCCACCAGCAGGGATATAAGTGGGACAGGGGGCCGTGGGGCCAACGTCCTGACTTTC
>many|TRBJ2-5|TRBV5-1|-
CASSLYQETQYF
TGCGCCAGCAGCTTGTATCAAGAGACCCAGTACTTC
>once|TRBJ2-5|TRBV12-3/TRBV12-4|-
CASSLGAYGEQYF
TGTGCCAGCAGTTTAGGGGCGTATGGGGAGCAGTACTTC
>-|TRBJ2-3|TRBV25-1|-
CASSAGNTQYF
TGTGCCAGCAGTGCCGGAAATACGCAGTATTTT
>few|TRBJ2-7|TRBV7-2|TRBD1
CASSGQGIPDEQYF
TGTGCCAGCAGCGGACAGGGGATCCCTGACGAGCAGTACTTC
>few|TRBJ1-2|TRBV20-1|-
CSAPDRTGRGGYTF
TGCAGTGCTCCCGATCGTACAGGGCGAGGGGGCTACACCTTC
>few|TRBJ1-1|TRBV6-5|-
CATAGRDTEAFF
TGTGCCACGGCAGGGAGGGACACTGAAGCTTTCTTT
>many|TRBJ1-1|TRBV10-3|TRBD1
CAIRGDRAGAEAFF
TGTGCCATCAGAGGGGACAGGGCTGGCGCTGAAGCTTTCTTT
>-|TRBJ1-1|TRBV7-2|-
CASSFSWGASNTEAFF
TGTGCCAGCAGCTTCTCTTGGGGTGCCTCAAACACTGAAGCTTTCTTT
>-|TRBJ2-5|TRBV7-7|TRBD1
CASSSDRGAETQYF
TGTGCCAGCAGCTCGGACAGGGGGGCTGAGACCCAGTACTTC
>few|TRBJ1-4|TRBV5-1|TRBD1
CASSTGGSGNEKLFF
TGCGCCAGCAGCACAGGGGGCTCGGGTAATGAAAAACTGTTTTTT
>-|TRBJ2-6|TRBV2|TRBD1
CASTGQGIAGANVLTF
TGTGCCAGCACCGGACAGGGGATTGCTGGGGCCAACGTCCTGACTTTC
>-|TRBJ1-2|TRBV5-1|-
CASSLIQPNYGYTF
TGCGCCAGCAGCTTAATACAGCCTAACTATGGCTACACCTTC
>-|TRBJ1-6|TRBV7-2|-
CASSLDGGAGNSPLHF
TGTGCCAGCAGCTTAGATGGGGGGGCAGGTAATTCACCCCTCCACTTT
>few|TRBJ2-1|TRBV5-1|-
CASSQVGGSYNEQFF
TGCGCTAGCAGCCAAGTGGGGGGCTCCTACAATGAGCAGTTCTTC
>-|TRBJ1-2|TRBV6-5|-
CASSYSVGSGGYGYTF
TGTGCCAGCAGTTACTCAGTAGGGAGCGGGGGTTATGGCTACACCTTC
>few|TRBJ2-3|TRBV7-2|-
CASSFGFTDTQYF
TGTGCCAGCAGCTTCGGTTTCACAGATACGCAGTATTTT
>-|TRBJ2-5|TRBV3-1|-
CASSQFQAVQETQYF
TGTGCCAGCAGCCAATTCCAAGCGGTCCAAGAGACCCAGTACTTC
>-|TRBJ1-2|TRBV7-2|-
CASSLIPGRRYTF
TGTGCCAGCAGCTTAATCCCGGGCAGACGCTACACCTTC
>-|TRBJ2-5|TRBV9|-
CATLSLRTISETQYF
TGTGCCACCCTAAGCCTCCGGACTATCAGTGAGACCCAGTACTTC
>-|TRBJ1-2|TRBV4-1|-
CASSQEISKGYGYTF
TGCGCCAGCAGCCAAGAGATATCAAAAGGGTATGGCTACACCTTC
>few|TRBJ1-6|TRBV9|-
CASSTSGGSYNSPLHF
TGTGCCAGCAGCACCAGCGGGGGTTCCTATAATTCACCCCTCCACTTT
>few|TRBJ1-1|TRBV15|-
CATSRPQGNTEAFF
TGTGCCACCAGCAGACCCCAGGGGAACACTGAAGCTTTCTTT
>few|TRBJ2-1|TRBV3-1|TRBD2
CASSPSGGPTYNEQFF
TGTGCCAGCAGCCCGAGCGGGGGGCCAACCTACAATGAGCAGTTCTTC
>-|TRBJ1-4|TRBV7-8|-
CASSLTGPNEKLFF
TGTGCCAGCAGCTTAACAGGGCCTAATGAAAAACTGTTTTTT
>-|TRBJ2-3|TRBV12-3/TRBV12-4|TRBD1
CASRGTVTTDTQYF
TGTGCCAGCAGGGGGACAGTGACAACAGATACGCAGTATTTT
>-|TRBJ2-3|TRBV7-2|TRBD1
CASSLRDRGEDTQYF
TGTGCCAGCAGCCTCCGGGACAGGGGGGAAGATACGCAGTATTTT
>few|TRBJ1-2|TRBV12-3/TRBV12-4|TRBD1
CASRLDRFYGYTF
TGTGCCAGCAGGCTGGACAGGTTCTATGGCTACACCTTC
>few|TRBJ1-2|TRBV29-1|-
CSVHENQRGGGYTF
TGCAGCGTTCACGAAAACCAGAGAGGCGGTGGCTACACCTTC
>-|TRBJ2-2|TRBV9|-
CASSGGNRLKNTGELFF
TGTGCCAGCAGCGGGGGGAACAGACTAAAGAACACCGGGGAGCTGTTTTTT
>few|TRBJ2-7|TRBV10-3|-
CATRQVTYEQYF
TGTGCCACCAGACAGGTAACCTACGAGCAGTACTTC
>few|TRBJ1-2|TRBV5-1|-
CASSPTGGRANYGYTF
TGCGCCAGCAGCCCAACGGGTGGGAGGGCAAACTATGGCTACACCTTC
>few|TRBJ2-3|TRBV4-3|TRBD1
CASSQTGGRDTQYF
TGCGCCAGCAGCCAAACAGGGGGCAGAGATACGCAGTATTTT
>few|TRBJ1-4|TRBV4-2|-
CASSQGRGRAATNEKLFF
TGTGCCAGCAGCCAAGGGAGGGGCAGGGCGGCAACTAATGAAAAACTGTTTTTT
>-|TRBJ2-5|TRBV18|TRBD1
CASSRKDRGRIGTQCF
TGTGCCAGCTCCAGGAAGGACAGGGGGCGCATCGGGACCCAGTGCTTC
>few|TRBJ1-1|TRBV6-2/TRBV6-3|-
CASSAEGPGNTEAFF
TGTGCCAGCAGTGCCGAAGGGCCAGGGAACACTGAAGCTTTCTTT
>few|TRBJ1-4|TRBV6-5|-
CASQGTENEKLFF
TGTGCCTCTCAGGGTACAGAAAATGAAAAACTGTTTTTT
>-|TRBJ2-7|TRBV20-1|TRBD1
CSAFTGTGYEQYF
TGCAGTGCTTTTACCGGGACAGGGTACGAGCAGTACTTC
>-|TRBJ2-7|TRBV7-9|-
CASSPLSGEQYF
TGTGCCAGCAGCCCCCTCTCCGGGGAGCAGTACTTC
>few|TRBJ1-4|TRBV5-1|TRBD1
CASSPHRDRGLSNEKLFF
TGCGCCAGCAGCCCGCACCGGGACAGGGGGCTTTCTAATGAAAAACTGTTTTTT
>-|TRBJ1-4|TRBV14|-
CASSHQAQDNEKLFF
TGTGCCAGCAGCCACCAGGCTCAAGATAATGAAAAACTGTTTTTT
>-|TRBJ2-1|TRBV2|-
CASRRDLSSYNEQFF
TGTGCCAGCAGGCGGGACTTGAGCTCCTACAATGAGCAGTTCTTC
>-|TRBJ2-5|TRBV24-1|TRBD2
CATSDGPTAGGKETPYF
TGTGCCACCAGTGATGGGCCCACAGCGGGGGGAAAAGAGACCCCGTACTTC
>-|TRBJ2-1|TRBV28|TRBD2
CASSPSSGGASYNEQFF
TGTGCCAGCAGTCCCTCTAGCGGGGGGGCCTCCTACAATGAGCAGTTCTTC
>-|TRBJ2-5|TRBV7-2|-
CASSLFGTNQETQYF
TGTGCCAGCAGCTTATTCGGGACGAACCAAGAGACCCAGTACTTC
>many|TRBJ2-3|TRBV5-5|-
CASSLYDTDTDTQYF
TGTGCCAGCAGCTTATATGACACCGACACAGATACGCAGTATTTT
>-|TRBJ2-5|TRBV5-1|-
CASSLGVRGSQETQYF
TGCGCCAGCAGCTTGGGGGTGCGGGGTTCGCAAGAGACCCAGTACTTC
>many|TRBJ2-5|TRBV7-9|TRBD1
CASSPGQGAFETQYF
TGTGCCAGCAGCCCCGGACAGGGGGCTTTTGAGACCCAGTACTTC
>-|TRBJ2-1|TRBV5-1|TRBD2
CASSQPLAGWRAESYNEQFF
TGCGCCAGCAGCCAACCACTAGCGGGGTGGCGGGCGGAGTCCTACAATGAGCAGTTCTTC
>-|TRBJ2-7|TRBV5-1|TRBD2
CATSQGSGAPYEQYF
TGCGCCACCTCGCAAGGGAGCGGGGCCCCCTACGAGCAGTACTTC
>few|TRBJ2-3|TRBV7-3|TRBD2
CASSFNGGGWDTQYF
TGTGCCAGCAGCTTCAACGGCGGGGGGTGGGATACGCAGTATTTT
>few|TRBJ2-7|TRBV5-1|-
CASSLAGRTVEQYF
TGCGCCAGCAGCTTGGCCGGTCGCACCGTCGAGCAGTACTTC
>few|TRBJ1-1|TRBV5-1|-
CASSTSGGNTEAFF
TGCGCCAGCAGCACCTCGGGGGGGAACACTGAAGCTTTCTTT
>-|TRBJ2-5|TRBV7-2|TRBD2
CAGSLDGGGAETQYF
TGTGCCGGCAGCTTAGATGGCGGGGGGGCGGAGACCCAGTACTTC